These 30 T cell receptor beta chains originate from one sample sequenced in a study of graft-versus-host responses after intestinal transplantation (dated by TCRdb to the early 2020s). The library was built by means of the immunoSEQ multiplex PCR assay. TCRdb took this table from immuneACCESS and kept in-frame rearrangements with V and J called. Such tables lack part of the clones; where checked against another copy, unresolved V genes explain under half of the gap, and the rest is unexplained. This sample comprises 95,000 to 110,000 clones, roughly 90% of them detected only once. The top ten clones comprise around 0.73% of the sample. Antigens for these TCRs are unknown. The time point label on this specimen signifies: cells obtained before transplantation from donor or recipient. This sample comprised unstimulated CD4+ T cells sorted from spleen or lymph node cells, obtained before transplant. All receptors derive from a human donor who was the organ donor for an intestinal transplant.

The table lists this clone with a few counts. The rearrangement uses TRBV27 and TRBJ1-5; TRBD1 aligns across 8 bases. The ends lost 5 bases at V and 6 bases at J; junction bases unmatched: 6. Germline assignment: CDR1 MNHEY and CDR2 SMNVEV (reference sequence). The CDR3 extends over 14 amino acids. This CDR3 is CASSPRTGTQPQHF. The CDR3 DNA reads TGTGCCAGCAGTCCAAGGACAGGGACTCAGCCCCAGCATTTT.

The chain combines TRBV6-4 with TRBJ2-3; TRBD1 agrees at 7 bases. Germline V gene lookup returns CDR1 MRHNA and CDR2 SNTAGT. Trimming cost V 1 base and J 0 bases; bases outside gene matches: 7. The CDR3 is 17 amino acids. The CDR3 here is CASSDWDRDISTDTQYF. Written as DNA, the CDR3 is TGTGCCAGCAGTGACTGGGACAGAGATATTAGCACAGATACGCAGTATTTT.

This chain links TRBV19 with TRBJ2-1; D possibly corresponds to TRBD2 (5 bases). The CDR3 has 14 residues. V lost 7 bases to trimming and J lost 10 bases, with 20 bases between them. CDR1 is LNHDA and CDR2 is SQIVND in the germline V gene (reference sequence). The CDR3 loop is CASMAGWARAEQFF. CDR3 bases: TGTGCCAGTATGGCGGGTTGGGCGCGGGCGGAGCAGTTCTTC. Drawing the rest from reference TRBV19 and TRBJ2-1, the complete variable domain is DGGITQSPKYLFRKEGQNVTLSCEQNLNHDAMYWYRQDPGQGLRLIYYSQIVNDFQKGDIAEGYSVSREKKESFPLTVTSAQKNPTAFYLCASMAGWARAEQFFGPGTRLTVL.

V gene TRBV7-2 combines with J gene TRBJ1-5; D is perhaps TRBD1 (6 bases). The V end lost 3 bases, the J end lost 2 bases, and 8 bases lay between the germline ends. Germline V gives CDR1 SGHTA, CDR2 FQGNSA. The CDR3 sequence is 14 residues long. The CDR3 coding sequence is TGTGCCAGCAGCTTGACAGGAGGCAATCAGCCCCAGCATTTT. Protein: CASSLTGGNQPQHF.

The rearrangement links TRBV6-1 to TRBJ2-7; 7 bases agree with TRBD1. This CDR3 region has 19 residues. The trim removed 3 bases at V and 7 bases at J, leaving 24 bases unmatched. The germline gives CDR1 MNHNS, CDR2 SASEGT. The CDR3 DNA reads as TGTGCCAGCAGTGATTTTCCCCCGGGACAGTCCACCTCACGCCGGGAGCAGTACTTC. Its translation is CASSDFPPGQSTSRREQYF.

The chain has TRBV7-9 and TRBJ1-2; 9 bases are a match to TRBD1. Per the germline V gene, CDR1 is SEHNR and CDR2 is FQNEAQ (reference sequence). The CDR3 contains 16 residues. V was pared by 1 base and J by 2 bases, with 5 bases of the junction left unmatched. The CDR3 sequence is CASSLGTGGLNYGYTF. The CDR3 DNA is TGTGCCAGCAGCTTAGGTACAGGGGGCCTGAACTATGGCTACACCTTC.

A few counts support this clone. The V gene is TRBV11-2, the J gene TRBJ1-1; maybe TRBD1 (5 bases). Germline V CDR1 and CDR2: SGHAT, FQNNGV. The length of the CDR3 is 15 residues. V gave up 3 bases and J gave up 4 bases, with 15 bases separating them. CDR3 sequence reads: CASSLGFRGGTEAFF. CDR3 DNA sequence: TGTGCCAGCAGCTTGGGATTTAGGGGTGGCACTGAAGCTTTCTTT.

This rearrangement joins TRBV19 to TRBJ1-1; D might be TRBD1 (6 bases). CDR3 size: 14 residues. V lost 5 bases to trimming and J lost 0 bases, with 10 bases between them. The germline CDR1 and CDR2 sequences are LNHDA and SQIVND (reference sequence). CDR3 coding DNA: TGTGCCAGTAGTGATACAGGGTTGAACACTGAAGCTTTCTTT. It translates to CASSDTGLNTEAFF.

The chain employs TRBV7-2 and TRBJ2-7; TRBD2 agrees at 16 bases. Germline CDR1 SGHTA, CDR2 FQGNSA. Trimming removed 5 bases from V and 2 bases from J; junction bases left unmatched: 6. The CDR3 consists of 17 residues. The chain's CDR3 is CASSPGGTSGRAYEQYF. As DNA, the CDR3 is TGTGCCAGCAGCCCTGGAGGGACTAGCGGGAGGGCCTACGAGCAGTACTTC.

About this clone itself: Sequence at one end of the junction differs from germline and may be a read error. Here the CDR3 DNA reads TGCGCCAGCAGCCAAGTGGCTAGCAAAGATACGCAGTATTTT. Its protein product is CASSQVASKDTQYF. This rearrangement joins TRBV4-1 to TRBJ2-3, with a weak D call TRBD2 (5 bases). This CDR3 region has 14 residues. CDR1 and CDR2 from the germline V gene are MGHRA and YSYEKL.

This rearrangement joins TRBV11-2 to TRBJ1-4; the D gene is possibly TRBD1 (5 bases). The V gene's germline CDR1 is SGHAT and CDR2 FQNNGV. This CDR3 has 15 amino acids. V lost 5 bases and J 8 bases, leaving 18 bases between the germline ends. CDR3 region: CASSQWDLEGEKLFF. CDR3 coding DNA: TGTGCCAGCAGCCAATGGGACCTCGAGGGCGAAAAACTGTTTTTT. Filled out from reference TRBV11-2 and TRBJ1-4, the complete variable domain reads EAGVAQSPRYKIIEKRQSVAFWCNPISGHATLYWYQQILGQGPKLLIQFQNNGVVDDSQLPKDRFSAERLKGVDSTLKIQPAKLEDSAVYLCASSQWDLEGEKLFFGSGTQLSVL.

The J gene is TRBJ1-5, the V gene TRBV2; no firm D call. CDR3 size: 14 residues. Germline V lookup: CDR1 SNHLY, CDR2 FYNNEI. Trimming removed 6 bases from V and 5 bases from J, with 14 bases in between. Here the CDR3 reads CASSQNGLYQPQHF. The CDR3 bases are TGTGCCAGCAGCCAAAACGGGTTATATCAGCCCCAGCATTTT.

This sequence joins TRBV5-4 and TRBJ2-3; the D gene is possibly TRBD2 (6 bases). V gave up 5 bases and J gave up 3 bases, with 13 bases separating them. Per germline, CDR1 SGHNT and CDR2 YYREEE (reference sequence). This CDR3 has 14 residues. The CDR3, as DNA: TGTGCCAGCAGAGAGGGACTGGGAACAGATACGCAGTATTTT. This gives the protein CASREGLGTDTQYF.

The gene calls are TRBV4-1 and TRBJ1-1, with TRBD1 as a possible D gene (5 bases). The CDR3 extends over 13 amino acids. V was shortened by 4 bases and J by 9 bases, with 15 bases between the two germline ends. CDR1 and CDR2 from the germline V gene are MGHRA and YSYEKL. The CDR3 loop reads CASSPQGWSQAFF. As DNA, the CDR3 is TGCGCCAGCAGCCCTCAGGGTTGGAGTCAAGCTTTCTTT.

This clone turned up a few times. The chain links TRBV18 to TRBJ2-1; TRBD2 might be the D (5 bases). The CDR3 runs to 15 residues. Germline lookup yields CDR1 KGHSH and CDR2 LQKENI. The V gene lost 2 bases and the J gene lost 6 bases, with 14 bases spanning the gap. The CDR3 DNA reads TGTGCCAGCTCACCAACTAGGGAGCGAATCAATGAGCAGTTCTTC. It specifies CASSPTRERINEQFF.

This chain joins TRBV19 and TRBJ2-2; 7 positions agree with TRBD2. The CDR3 has 15 amino acids. V lost 6 bases, J lost 4 bases, and 8 bases stayed unmatched. Germline CDR1 reads LNHDA; CDR2 reads SQIVND (reference sequence). In DNA form, the CDR3 reads TGTGCCAGTAGCCCTCGGGGGGTAGGCACCGGGGAGCTGTTTTTT. It translates to CASSPRGVGTGELFF.

V gene TRBV7-9 combines with J gene TRBJ1-4; D not resolved. Germline lookup yields CDR1 SEHNR and CDR2 FQNEAQ (reference sequence). The CDR3 is made up of 15 amino acids. Between the trimmed V and J ends, which lost 1 base and 6 bases, there was a span of 12 bases. The CDR3 region is CASSLGRQEDEKLFF. The CDR3 DNA sequence: TGTGCCAGCAGCTTAGGAAGGCAGGAAGATGAAAAACTGTTTTTT.

This clone was seen just once. This chain connects TRBV7-6 to TRBJ1-6, with D possibly matching TRBD1 (6 bases). Deletions cut 5 bases from V and 9 bases from J, with 17 bases between. The germline CDR1 and CDR2 sequences are SGHVS and FNYEAQ. This CDR3 contains 15 residues. Here the CDR3 reads CASSPTTGRGSPLHF. CDR3 in DNA: TGTGCCAGCAGCCCCACGACAGGACGTGGTTCACCCCTCCACTTT.

This clone was detected once. Other DNA sequences from this sample encode an identical CDR3 as well. The chain is built from TRBV5-1 and TRBJ2-1; TRBD1 agrees at 10 bases. Germline V gives CDR1 SGHRS, CDR2 YFSETQ. Trimming took 0 bases from V and 7 from J; bases not matched to a gene: 4. The CDR3 consists of 15 residues. The CDR3 loop reads CASSLVPGQGNEQFF. The DNA of the CDR3 is TGCGCCAGCAGCTTGGTCCCGGGACAGGGGAATGAGCAGTTCTTC.

This clone occurred a few times. V gene TRBV5-1 combines with J gene TRBJ1-2, with D maybe TRBD1 (5 bases). The V end lost 0 bases, the J end lost 6 bases, and 9 bases lay between the germline ends. The CDR3 sequence is 13 residues long. Germline V lookup: CDR1 SGHRS, CDR2 YFSETQ. The CDR3 region is CASSLVGGNGYTF. CDR3 DNA: TGCGCCAGCAGCTTGGTCGGGGGGAATGGCTACACCTTC.

The chain carries TRBV5-6 and TRBJ2-1; 7 nucleotides agree with TRBD1. The CDR3 runs to 15 residues. V shed 0 bases, J shed 6 bases, and the junction held 6 bases outside the gene matches. Germline V lookup: CDR1 SGHDT, CDR2 YYEEEE. CDR3 coding DNA: TGTGCCAGCAGCTTGGGACCGACAGGGACCAATGAGCAGTTCTTC. Translation: CASSLGPTGTNEQFF. Full variable domain (remainder filled in from reference TRBV5-6 and TRBJ2-1): DAGVTQSPTHLIKTRGQQVTLRCSPKSGHDTVSWYQQALGQGPQFIFQYYEEEERQRGNFPDRFSGHQFPNYSSELNVNALLLGDSALYLCASSLGPTGTNEQFFGPGTRLTVL.

CDR3 DNA: TGTGCCAGCTCACCACGGACAGGGTTTAATGGCTACACCTTC. This gives the protein CASSPRTGFNGYTF. V and J are TRBV18 and TRBJ1-2; 8 positions match TRBD1. Germline assignment: CDR1 KGHSH and CDR2 LQKENI. CDR3 length equals 14 residues. V lost 1 base and J lost 6; bases outside the gene matches: 4. The variable domain in full, with the rest retrieved from reference TRBV18 and TRBJ1-2, is NAGVMQNPRHLVRRRGQEARLRCSPMKGHSHVYWYRQLPEEGLKFMVYLQKENIIDESGMPKERFSAEFPKEGPSILRIQQVVRGDSAAYFCASSPRTGFNGYTFGSGTRLTVV.

The chain joins TRBV10-3 to TRBJ1-1; 10 nucleotides agree with TRBD1. Trimming at V came to 3 bases and at J to 3 bases, leaving 4 bases not matched to a gene. The CDR3 covers 15 residues. The germline CDR1 and CDR2 sequences are ENHRY and SYGVKD. Here the CDR3 DNA reads TGTGCCATCAGTGACTACGGGACAGGGGACACTGAAGCTTTCTTT. Translation: CAISDYGTGDTEAFF.

This chain uses TRBV9 with TRBJ1-2; D unclear. V was cut by 1 base and J by 2 bases, with 3 bases left in between. CDR3 length equals 12 residues. Germline V gene data show CDR1 as SGDLS and CDR2 as YYNGEE. CDR3 residues: CASSVTNYGYTF. The CDR3 nucleotides are TGTGCCAGCAGCGTAACGAACTATGGCTACACCTTC.

The CDR3 sequence: CASSLKGSTEAFF. The CDR3 DNA sequence: TGTGCCAGCAGCCTTAAGGGGAGCACTGAAGCTTTCTTT. The chain has TRBV7-3 and TRBJ1-1, with D possibly being TRBD1 (5 bases). V lost 5 bases, J lost 4 bases, and 11 bases lay in between. The CDR3 sequence is 13 residues long. The germline V gene encodes CDR1 SGHTA and CDR2 FQGTGA.

Only a few counts were recorded for this clone. The V call is TRBV6-1, the J call TRBJ1-1; weak D call: TRBD1 (6 bases). The CDR3 spans 13 residues. Germline loops: CDR1 MNHNS, CDR2 SASEGT. Trimming took off 7 bases at V and 5 bases at J, with 14 bases between the two ends. The CDR3 nucleotides read TGTGCCAGCAATCATCAGGGGAAGACTGAAGCTTTCTTT. Protein product: CASNHQGKTEAFF.

The chain employs TRBV27 and TRBJ1-4; possibly TRBD1 for D (5 bases). The germline V gene has CDR1 MNHEY and CDR2 SMNVEV (reference sequence). Trimming removed 3 bases from V and 11 bases from J, with 10 bases in between. The CDR3 totals 12 residues. CDR3 sequence (DNA): TGTGCCAGCAGTTTCCAGGGTAGGAAACTGTTTTTT. Translated: CASSFQGRKLFF.

The V gene is TRBV7-2, the J gene TRBJ2-1; no reliable D call. CDR1 is SGHTA and CDR2 is FQGNSA in the germline V gene. The CDR3 consists of 14 residues. Trimming shortened V by 4 bases and J by 9 bases, and 16 bases separated the two germline ends. The CDR3 protein is CASSSQGSLGEQFF. The CDR3, as DNA: TGTGCCAGCAGCTCCCAAGGCTCCCTCGGTGAGCAGTTCTTC.

This clone was picked up one time. The rearrangement joins TRBV10-2 to TRBJ1-5; maybe TRBD1 (5 bases). Germline V CDR1 and CDR2: WSHSY, SAAADI. The CDR3 has 18 residues. Trimming shortened V by 0 bases and J by 0 bases, and 15 bases separated the two germline ends. Here the CDR3 reads CASSESLDRPSSNQPQHF. The CDR3 nucleotides read TGCGCCAGCAGTGAGTCCTTAGACAGACCTTCTAGCAATCAGCCCCAGCATTTT.

This chain links TRBV6-5 with TRBJ1-1; D call uncertain. Looked up from germline, CDR1 is MNHEY and CDR2 is SVGAGI. This CDR3 is built from 13 residues. V was pared by 7 bases and J by 3 bases, with 12 bases between. CDR3 loop: CASTLGRYTEAFF. In DNA, the CDR3 is TGTGCCAGCACCCTCGGGCGGTACACTGAAGCTTTCTTT.